This T cell receptor (beta chain) was observed in a study of T cell clonality in common variable immunodeficiency. Study outcomes and limitations: Reportedly, TCR beta sequences from common variable immunodeficiency showed fewer deletions and N-nucleotide insertions. CVID subjects shared fewer TCRbeta clones than healthy controls did.

Note on this clone: Antigen: not known. Read data end 3 residues before the CDR3 end; the end is taken from the germline J gene.

The method was immunoSEQ multiplex PCR; TCRdb's version includes in-frame clones alone and lacks a portion of them. In total the sample includes 25,000 to 30,000 clones, none of them seen once. From germline, CDR1 is KGHSH and CDR2 LQKENI. After removal of 4 bases from V and 0 bases from J, the junction contained 10 bases not matched to a gene. This CDR3 has 17 residues. The sequencing sample was made of peripheral blood mononuclear cells. The source is a human donor with common variable immunodeficiency. This chain connects TRBV18 to TRBJ2-3, with 7 bases that match TRBD1. CDR3 DNA, as far as it was read: TGTGCCAGCTCACGAGGCTTAAAGGGGGCTAGCACAGATACG. Translated: CASSRGLKGASTDT. The full CDR3 reads CASSRGLKGASTDTQYF.